This T cell receptor (beta chain) was identified during a study of spatial heterogeneity in lung cancer. Study background: Samples came from approximately 65 TRACERx patients with untreated early-stage lung cancer. Each distinct TCR and UMI combination averaged more than ten appearances in raw reads. General study findings and limits: Blood showed ubiquitous tumor TCRs more often at resection than at routine follow-up.

V was cut by 5 bases and J by 0 bases, with 4 bases left in between. This CDR3 has 13 amino acids. Germline CDR1 and CDR2: MNHEY and SVGEGT. TCRdb itself ran the 5' RACE reads through MiXCR, one entry per CDR3 protein. The table records some 16,000 distinct CDR3 sequences, 19% of them present only once. Time point given: blood at routine non-recurrence follow-up after resection. Whole RNA from tumor, nontumor lung or frozen PBMC was sequenced unsorted. Sample share makes this clonotype medium-sized. Its antigen is still unknown. This rearrangement joins TRBV6-2 or TRBV6-3 to TRBJ2-2; no definite D call. Here the sequenced sample was PBMCs, taken at follow-up. The receptor was isolated from a male donor with early-stage non-small cell lung cancer. This chain's CDR3 is CASSGANTGELFF. As DNA, the CDR3 is TGTGCCAGCAGTGGGGCGAACACCGGGGAGCTGTTTTTT.